This entry lists 9 T cell receptor beta chains sequenced from one sample in a study of cytotoxic CD8 clonotypes in ibrutinib-treated CLL. The repertoire was sequenced with immunoSEQ multiplex PCR; TCRdb's copy has only in-frame clones and lacks some. In the table there are 53,000 or so clones, 50% to 65% of which are singletons. The material was PBMCs, obtained at disease progression, from a patient treated with ibrutinib. These TCRs come from a human donor with chronic lymphocytic leukemia.

This clone appeared a few times. This chain uses TRBV7-9 with TRBJ2-7; no clear D gene. The V and J ends lost 6 bases and 7 bases respectively, with 10 bases between them. The germline gives CDR1 SEHNR, CDR2 FQNEAQ (reference sequence). The CDR3 has 11 amino acids. The CDR3 DNA reads TGTGCCAGCAGTTGGGCGGAGGAGCAGTACTTC. Translated: CASSWAEEQYF.

This clone came up a few times. The chain has TRBV5-1 and TRBJ2-1; D not certain. Germline loops: CDR1 SGHRS, CDR2 YFSETQ. Trimming took off 0 bases at V and 8 bases at J, with 6 bases between the two ends. This CDR3 spans 12 amino acids. The CDR3 region has the DNA TGCGCCAGCAGCTTGGAGGGCGATGAGCAGTTCTTC. Amino acid sequence: CASSLEGDEQFF. The variable domain in full, completed from reference TRBV5-1 and TRBJ2-1, reads KAGVTQTPRYLIKTRGQQVTLSCSPISGHRSVSWYQQTPGQGLQFLFEYFSETQRNKGNFPGRFSGRQFSNSRSEMNVSTLELGDSALYLCASSLEGDEQFFGPGTRLTVL.

There are a few counts of this clone. For the CDR3, the DNA is TGTGCCATCAGCGGGACGGACTCTGGAAACACCATATATTTT. Its protein is CAISGTDSGNTIYF. The rearrangement uses TRBV10-3 and TRBJ1-3, with D maybe TRBD1 (5 bases). Trimming removed 6 bases at V and 0 bases at J, with 9 bases between. The germline V gene has CDR1 ENHRY and CDR2 SYGVKD. The length of the CDR3 is 14 residues.

This chain uses TRBV7-6 with TRBJ2-7; D may be TRBD2 (6 bases). Germline-derived CDR1 and CDR2 are SGHVS and FNYEAQ. This CDR3 region has 13 residues. Deletions cut 5 bases from V and 1 base from J, with 9 bases between. In DNA, the CDR3 is TGTGCCAGCAGCAGGGGACTGTCCTACGAGCAGTACTTC. This codes for CASSRGLSYEQYF. The complete variable domain, with remaining parts taken from reference TRBV7-6 and TRBJ2-7, reads GAGVSQSPRYKVTKRGQDVALRCDPISGHVSLYWYRQALGQGPEFLTYFNYEAQQDKSGLPNDRFSAERPEGSISTLTIQRTEQRDSAMYRCASSRGLSYEQYFGPGTRLTVT.

The chain is built from TRBV6-1 and TRBJ2-7; the D gene is possibly TRBD1 (5 bases). Between the trimmed V and J ends, which lost 5 bases and 0 bases, there was a span of 14 bases. Per the germline V gene, CDR1 is MNHNS and CDR2 is SASEGT. The CDR3 consists of 15 residues. The CDR3 loop is CASSRTSSSSYEQYF. DNA for the CDR3: TGTGCCAGCAGTCGGACATCCAGCTCCTCCTACGAGCAGTACTTC.

The chain uses TRBV2 and TRBJ2-7; 9 bases agree with TRBD1. The CDR3 totals 15 residues. Trimming cost V 8 bases and J 2 bases; bases outside gene matches: 10. Germline assignment: CDR1 SNHLY and CDR2 FYNNEI. The CDR3 nucleotides are TGTGCCAGCCTTGCCTCCACAGGGGGCACCTACGAGCAGTACTTC. It specifies CASLASTGGTYEQYF.

This clone has a handful of counts. The CDR3 DNA is TGTGCCAGCAGTGAAGCAGCGGCGGGTAACTATGGCTACACCTTC. This codes for CASSEAAAGNYGYTF. The rearrangement joins TRBV6-1 to TRBJ1-2, with D unresolved. The germline gives CDR1 MNHNS, CDR2 SASEGT. The ends were cut back, 0 bases at V and 1 base at J, with 9 bases in the middle. The CDR3 consists of 15 residues.

CDR3 in DNA: TGCGCCAGCAGCCAACAGGAAATGAACACTGAAGCTTTCTTT. Residues: CASSQQEMNTEAFF. The gene calls are TRBV5-1 and TRBJ1-1; a possible D gene is TRBD1 (5 bases). The CDR3 runs 14 residues. Germline V gene sequence: CDR1 SGHRS, CDR2 YFSETQ. Trimming took 4 bases from V and 0 from J, leaving 10 bases between them.

The chain has TRBV18 and TRBJ1-4; 7 bases match TRBD1. Unmatched junction bases numbered 7, after V lost 2 bases and J lost 4 bases. This CDR3 is 16 amino acids long. Germline CDR1 and CDR2: KGHSH and LQKENI. This chain's CDR3 is CASSPFGTEVNEKLFF. CDR3 DNA: TGTGCCAGCTCACCATTTGGGACAGAAGTTAATGAAAAACTGTTTTTT.